This T cell receptor (beta chain) was identified in a study of T cells in Graves' hyperthyroidism and ophthalmopathy. This clonotype was found many times. The antigen is not known. It was RNA transcripts that yielded the amplified TCR beta CDR3 regions. HTBI primers were used for first-round RT-PCR of the TCR CDR3. A single record per CDR3 protein comes from TCRdb applying MiXCR to the multiplex PCR reads. The table records roughly 300,000 distinct CDR3 sequences, approximately 15% of them present only once. Study outcomes and limitations: Most expanded thyroid clonotypes above 0.001 recurred in blood.

After removal of 0 bases from V and 3 bases from J, the junction contained 7 bases not matched to a gene. The CDR3 is 17 residues long. Germline V CDR1 and CDR2: SGDLS, YYNGEE. Patients were aged 18 to 65, had disease duration under 2 months, and had newly diagnosed hyperthyroidism. The chain links TRBV9 to TRBJ2-2; 8 bases are shared with TRBD1. The TCR sequence derives from a woman in her thirties with Graves' hyperthyroidism. Sequenced input: blood. The CDR3 here is CASSVASGGEYTGELFF. CDR3 in DNA: TGTGCCAGCAGCGTAGCTTCAGGGGGCGAGTACACCGGGGAGCTGTTTTTT.